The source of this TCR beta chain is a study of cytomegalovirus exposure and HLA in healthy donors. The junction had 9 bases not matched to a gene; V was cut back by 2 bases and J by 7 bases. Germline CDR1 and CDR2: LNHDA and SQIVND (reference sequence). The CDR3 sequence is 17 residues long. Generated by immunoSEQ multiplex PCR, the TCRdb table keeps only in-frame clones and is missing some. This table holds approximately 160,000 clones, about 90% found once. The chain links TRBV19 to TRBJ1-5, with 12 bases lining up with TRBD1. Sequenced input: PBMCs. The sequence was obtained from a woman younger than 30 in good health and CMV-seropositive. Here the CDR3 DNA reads TGTGCCAGTAGTATATCGGGGACAGGGGGCGCGGGACAGCCCCAGCATTTT. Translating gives CASSISGTGGAGQPQHF.